The subject of this entry is one TCR beta chain. This clonotype came up many times. Its antigen remains unidentified. Base quality data are lacking; no much larger clone is found one base away. The time point tag for this specimen amounts to: newly diagnosed GD, antithyroid drugs for less than 3 months. For both TCR sequencing and RNA sequencing, RNA was extracted from PBMCs in TRIzol. The diagnosis of Graves' disease followed American Thyroid Association guidelines. Patients for the study were recruited at an endocrinology department in Xi'an, China. From each patient, approximately 9 milliliters of peripheral blood was collected into an EDTA anticoagulant tube. Ficoll Paque Plus density gradient separation was used to isolate PBMCs, and no further T cell sorting was performed. RNA quality was checked with an Agilent 2100 Bioanalyzer and agarose gel, and concentration with a NanoDrop 2000. Library method: multiplex PCR. TCRdb lists the instrument as Illumina HiSeq 4000. iRepertoire HTBI primers and Arm-PCR amplification of CDR3 regions were used to construct TCR beta libraries. Before sequencing, the PCR products underwent gel purification. In the original analysis: Across samples, around 62 TRBV and 15 or so TRBJ segments were identified and used for gene usage analysis of CDR3 amino acid clonotypes. Filtered high-quality paired reads were merged into contigs using COPE and FqMerger. Contigs were aligned with BLAST to IMGT TRBV, TRBD and TRBJ reference genes, and CDR3 was defined per IMGT. Any clonotype with a frequency above 0.1% was classified as a highly expanded clone. Shannon entropy served as the measure of repertoire diversity, while the Gini coefficient captured V-J evenness. Clonotypes shared by more than one individual were considered public. TCRdb reanalyzed the raw reads on its own, using fastp at Q25 for trimming and MiXCR for clone calling, and kept in-frame beta chains. CDR3 protein duplicates are merged, each entry listing the most common genes and DNA. The V and J calls and clone size are TCRdb's, not the authors'. The sample table holds about 310,000 distinct CDR3 sequences, of which 18% were seen once. The biggest ten clones account for about 38% of the sample.

The data stem from a study of regulatory T cells in long-lasting Graves disease (dated by TCRdb to the early 2020s). Background on the whole study: Newly diagnosed Graves' disease patients had taken antithyroid drugs for less than 3 months. The study took place in China and was registered as a clinical trial. This study used TCR sequencing and RNA sequencing of peripheral blood to compare persistent Graves' disease patients against newly diagnosed Graves' disease patients. A total of about 35 samples underwent TCR sequencing, from 13 patients with persistent Graves' disease and some 20 patients with newly diagnosed Graves' disease.

Broader findings and caveats from the paper: Sequencing and analysis were restricted to the TCR beta chain. The authors acknowledged the small sample size as a limitation that may reduce accuracy. Persistent disease showed preferential use of TRBV28, TRBJ1-2 and TRBJ2-5, whereas newly diagnosed disease favored TRBV20-1 and TRBJ2-1. Peripheral blood alone was examined, since thyroid tissue, which constituted the primary lesion, could not be accessed. Persistent patients shared more public clonotypes among themselves (around 3,000) than newly diagnosed patients did (approximately 870). Persistent Graves' disease patients showed lower TCR Shannon entropy and fewer highly expanded clones than newly diagnosed patients, suggesting clonal expansion.

V is cut back by 4 bases and J by 5 bases, with 4 bases in the junction unmatched. CDR1 and CDR2 are drawn from the germline V gene: MNHNS, SASEGT. There are 13 amino acids in the CDR3, from cysteine to phenylalanine inclusive. The retained sequence is limited to the CDR3, 39 bases, with the frame set at the first base. Rearrangement joined TRBV6-1 to TRBJ2-5; 7 central nucleotides agree with TRBD1. The sequenced sample was peripheral blood mononuclear cells (PBMCs), obtained at new diagnosis, from a patient treated with antithyroid drugs. The sequence was collected from a female donor with Graves disease. The CDR3 has the sequence CASSGQGWETQYF. The DNA sequence follows: TGTGCCAGCAGTGGACAGGGCTGGGAGACCCAGTACTTC.